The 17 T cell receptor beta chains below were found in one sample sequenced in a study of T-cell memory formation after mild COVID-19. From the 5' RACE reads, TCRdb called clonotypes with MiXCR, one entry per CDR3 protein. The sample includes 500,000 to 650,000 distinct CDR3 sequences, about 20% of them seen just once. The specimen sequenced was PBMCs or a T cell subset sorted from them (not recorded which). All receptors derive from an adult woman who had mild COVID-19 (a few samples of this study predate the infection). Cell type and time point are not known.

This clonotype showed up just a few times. In nucleotides, the CDR3 is TGCAGCGTAGGGACAGGAGACCCCTACGAGCAGTACTTC. Its translation is CSVGTGDPYEQYF. The gene calls are TRBV29-1 and TRBJ2-7, with TRBD1 matching 8 bases. V shed 6 bases, J shed 2 bases, and the junction held 6 bases outside the gene matches. CDR3 length: 13 amino acids. From germline, CDR1 is SQVTM and CDR2 ANQGSEA.

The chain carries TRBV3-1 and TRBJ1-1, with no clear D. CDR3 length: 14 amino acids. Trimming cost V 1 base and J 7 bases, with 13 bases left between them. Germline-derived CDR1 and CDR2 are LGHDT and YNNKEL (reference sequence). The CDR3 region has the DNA TGTGCCAGCAGCCAAGTAGGTAATGGAGGTGAAGCTTTCTTT. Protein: CASSQVGNGGEAFF.

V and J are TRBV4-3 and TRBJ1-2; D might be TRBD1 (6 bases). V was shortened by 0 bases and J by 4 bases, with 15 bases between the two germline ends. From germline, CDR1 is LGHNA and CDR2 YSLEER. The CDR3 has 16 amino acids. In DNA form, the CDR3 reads TGCGCCAGCAGCCAAGATCTCTACAGGGTATCCTATGGCTACACCTTC. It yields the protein CASSQDLYRVSYGYTF.

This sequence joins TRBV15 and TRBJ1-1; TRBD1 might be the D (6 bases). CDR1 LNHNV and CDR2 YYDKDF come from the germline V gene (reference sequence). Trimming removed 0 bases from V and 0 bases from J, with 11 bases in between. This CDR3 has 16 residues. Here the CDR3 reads CATSRDWGRVNTEAFF. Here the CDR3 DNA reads TGTGCCACCAGCAGAGATTGGGGGCGGGTGAACACTGAAGCTTTCTTT.

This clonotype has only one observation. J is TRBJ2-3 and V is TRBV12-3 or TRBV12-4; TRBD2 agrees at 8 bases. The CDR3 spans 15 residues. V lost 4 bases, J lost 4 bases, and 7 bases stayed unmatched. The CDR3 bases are TGTGCCAGCAGTTCGGCGGGAGGTGGTGCAGATACGCAGTATTTT. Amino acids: CASSSAGGGADTQYF.

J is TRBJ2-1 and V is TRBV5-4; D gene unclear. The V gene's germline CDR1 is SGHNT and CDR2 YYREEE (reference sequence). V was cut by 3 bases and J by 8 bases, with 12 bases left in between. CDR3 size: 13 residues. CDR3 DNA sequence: TGTGCCAGCAGCTCGGCCTCTTCGGATGAGCAGTTCTTC. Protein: CASSSASSDEQFF.

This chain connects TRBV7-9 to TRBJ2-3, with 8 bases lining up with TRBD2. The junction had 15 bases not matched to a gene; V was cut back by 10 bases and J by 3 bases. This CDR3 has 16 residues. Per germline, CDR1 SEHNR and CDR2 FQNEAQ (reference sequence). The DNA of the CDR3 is TGTGCCATCGAAGAAGGACCCGGGACTAGAACAGATACGCAGTATTTT. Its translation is CAIEEGPGTRTDTQYF.

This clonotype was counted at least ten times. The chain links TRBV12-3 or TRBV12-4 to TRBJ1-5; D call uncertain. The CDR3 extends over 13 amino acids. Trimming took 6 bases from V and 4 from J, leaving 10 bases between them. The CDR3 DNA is TGTGCCAGCAGCTTTACCGGGAATCAGCCCCAGCATTTT. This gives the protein CASSFTGNQPQHF.

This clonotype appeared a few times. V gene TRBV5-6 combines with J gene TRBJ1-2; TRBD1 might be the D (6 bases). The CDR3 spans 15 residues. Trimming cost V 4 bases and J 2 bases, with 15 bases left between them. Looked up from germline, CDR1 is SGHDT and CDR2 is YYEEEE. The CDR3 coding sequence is TGTGCCAGCAGCGATACAGGGATGTCCAACTATGGCTACACCTTC. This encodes CASSDTGMSNYGYTF.

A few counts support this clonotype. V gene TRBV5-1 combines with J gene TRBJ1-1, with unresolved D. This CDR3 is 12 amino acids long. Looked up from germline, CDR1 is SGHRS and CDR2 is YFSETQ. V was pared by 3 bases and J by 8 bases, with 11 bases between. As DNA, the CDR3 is TGCGCCAGCAGCTCGACCCTACAAGAAGCTTTCTTT. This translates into CASSSTLQEAFF.

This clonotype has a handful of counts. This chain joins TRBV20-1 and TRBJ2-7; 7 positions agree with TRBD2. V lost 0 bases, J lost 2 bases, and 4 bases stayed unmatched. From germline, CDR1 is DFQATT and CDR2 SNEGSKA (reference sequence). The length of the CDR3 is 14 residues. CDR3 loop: CSARDIGRAYEQYF. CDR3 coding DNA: TGCAGTGCTAGAGATATAGGGAGGGCCTACGAGCAGTACTTC.

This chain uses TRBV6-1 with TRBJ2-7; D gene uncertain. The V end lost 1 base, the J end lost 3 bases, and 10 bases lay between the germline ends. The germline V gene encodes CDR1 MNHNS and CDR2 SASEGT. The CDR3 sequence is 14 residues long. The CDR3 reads CASSEDKSFYEQYF. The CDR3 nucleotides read TGTGCCAGCAGTGAAGACAAATCCTTCTACGAGCAGTACTTC.

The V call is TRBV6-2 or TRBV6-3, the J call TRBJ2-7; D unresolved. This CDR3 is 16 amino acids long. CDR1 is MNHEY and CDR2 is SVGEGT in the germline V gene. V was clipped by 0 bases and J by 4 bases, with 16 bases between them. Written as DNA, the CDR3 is TGTGCCAGCAGTTACTCGACAAGGGTGGGTAGATACGAGCAGTACTTC. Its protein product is CASSYSTRVGRYEQYF.

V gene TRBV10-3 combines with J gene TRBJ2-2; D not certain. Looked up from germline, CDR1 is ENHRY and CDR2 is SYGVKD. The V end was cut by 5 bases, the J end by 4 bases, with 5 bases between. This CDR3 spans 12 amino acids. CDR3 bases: TGTGCCATCAGTATCCTCACCGGGGAGCTGTTTTTT. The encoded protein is CAISILTGELFF.

The CDR3 DNA is TGTGCCAGCAGCTTAGGGTCCTCGGACAGGGGAGAGGCTTTCTTT. Residues: CASSLGSSDRGEAFF. V is TRBV7-9 and J is TRBJ1-1, with 9 positions matching TRBD1. V gave up 1 base and J gave up 11 bases; unmatched junction bases: 11. The germline V gene has CDR1 SEHNR and CDR2 FQNEAQ (reference sequence). This CDR3 is 15 amino acids long.

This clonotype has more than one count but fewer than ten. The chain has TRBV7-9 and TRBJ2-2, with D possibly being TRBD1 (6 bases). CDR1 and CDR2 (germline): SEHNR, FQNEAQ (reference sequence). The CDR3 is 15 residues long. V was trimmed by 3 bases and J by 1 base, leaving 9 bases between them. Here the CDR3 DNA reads TGTGCCAGCAGCTTCGCGACAGGGAACACCGGGGAGCTGTTTTTT. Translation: CASSFATGNTGELFF. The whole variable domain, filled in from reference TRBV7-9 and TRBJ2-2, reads DTGVSQNPRHKITKRGQNVTFRCDPISEHNRLYWYRQTLGQGPEFLTYFQNEAQLEKSRLLSDRFSAERPKGSFSTLEIQRTEQGDSAMYLCASSFATGNTGELFFGEGSRLTVL.

The CDR3 DNA follows: TGCAGTGCCGGGGGAGTTGGCTTTGAAAAACTGTTTTTT. This encodes CSAGGVGFEKLFF. This chain links TRBV20-1 with TRBJ1-4; the D gene is possibly TRBD1 (5 bases). There are 13 residues in the CDR3. Germline V CDR1 and CDR2: DFQATT, SNEGSKA (reference sequence). V lost 6 bases and J lost 7, with 15 bases in between.